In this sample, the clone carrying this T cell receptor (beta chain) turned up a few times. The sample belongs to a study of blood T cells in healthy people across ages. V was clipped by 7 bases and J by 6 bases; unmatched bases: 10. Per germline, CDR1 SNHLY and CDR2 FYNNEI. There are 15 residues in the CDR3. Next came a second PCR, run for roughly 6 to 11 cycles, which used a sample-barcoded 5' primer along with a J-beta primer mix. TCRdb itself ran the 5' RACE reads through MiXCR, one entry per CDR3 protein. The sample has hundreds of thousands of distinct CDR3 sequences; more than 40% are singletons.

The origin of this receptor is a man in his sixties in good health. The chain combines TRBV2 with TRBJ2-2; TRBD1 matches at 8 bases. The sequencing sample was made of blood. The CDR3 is CASTELTGAPGELFF. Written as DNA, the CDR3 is TGTGCCAGCACCGAGCTGACAGGGGCCCCCGGGGAGCTGTTTTTT.